This TCR beta chain was identified during a study of early stage breast cancer tumors. Notes on the study in general: Commonly generated sequences made up most enriched TCRB sequences shared between patients. Blood repertoires resembled normal breast more than tumor.

Each sample had two DNA replicates, around 0.45 ug blood or around 1.5 ug tissue. Only in-frame clones appear in the TCRdb table, and some are missing; sequencing was by immunoSEQ multiplex PCR. This table holds about 72,000 clones, roughly 84% found once. The CDR3 sequence is 15 residues long. V was trimmed by 8 bases and J by 4 bases, leaving 21 bases between them. Germline V gene data show CDR1 as SNHLY and CDR2 as FYNNEI. Comments on this clone: Its antigen is still unknown.

This chain joins TRBV2 and TRBJ2-7; D may correspond to TRBD1 or TRBD2 (6 bases each). This sequence originates from a person aged 60 to 70 with breast cancer. Sequencing was carried out using blood. The CDR3 loop reads CASFGSGGGKYEQYF. The CDR3 DNA reads TGTGCCAGCTTCGGAAGTGGAGGGGGAAAGTACGAGCAGTACTTC.